A selection of T cell receptor beta chains follows, all from one sample in a study of blood T cell repertoires in COVID-19. Libraries were prepared by immunoSEQ multiplex PCR; TCRdb keeps only in-frame clonotypes and omits some of them. The data show some 260,000 clones, about 90% seen once. The sample taken for sequencing was PBMCs or T cells enriched from blood (not recorded which). The receptors here all came from a woman aged 18-29 years who had recovered from COVID-19. Both conserved end residues are trimmed from each CDR3.

CDR3 length | V gene | CDR3 protein
9 | TRBV20-1 | SVQVNEKLF
10 | TRBV6-5 | ASSYGHAEAF
12 | TRBV7-8 | ASSFRSGYDGYT
12 | TRBV19 | ASSTDRLNQPQH
15 | TRBV11-3 | ASSSRDRPTMNTEAF
11 | TRBV28 | ASSFRTDTEAF
11 | TRBV12-3/TRBV12-4 | ASSLERNYGYT
11 | TRBV19 | ASSPWIGETQY
11 | TRBV7-3 | ASSYDRDNEQF
11 | TRBV18 | ASSSQAQETQY
13 | TRBV9 | ASSLGQGTGSPLH
12 | TRBV30 | ASIGTFSSYEQY
14 | TRBV19 | ASSILEQGRHQPQH
16 | TRBV7-2 | ASSWSSLAGAAQETQY
13 | TRBV24-1 | ATSVGGLTYNEQF
11 | TRBV2 | ASSASKSYGYT
12 | TRBV5-4 | ASSLRQNGETQY
14 | TRBV28 | ASPPGRGIYNQPQH
11 | TRBV5-4 | ASSLGRVGGYT
13 | TRBV9 | ASSTSGGATDTQY
14 | TRBV2 | ASSVGTGGSNQPQH
17 | TRBV4-1 | ASSLSRTSGRAAPYEQY
13 | TRBV7-8 | ASSFTSGRAEGQY
13 | TRBV7-9 | ASSLGGTANEKLF
10 | TRBV19 | ASSIGEETQY
16 | TRBV7-9 | ASSTILHSNSGSDTQY
14 | TRBV28 | ASSLGQGARNYGYT
12 | TRBV25-1 | ASSDQSPFYEQY
13 | TRBV27 | ASSLSRVQHTEAF
12 | TRBV27 | ASSSAGGPYEQY
16 | TRBV21-1 | ASSKPGTERSKVGGYT
12 | TRBV12-5 | ASGLDLFNYGYT
12 | TRBV3-1/TRBV3-2 | ASSQDPGNTEAF
9 | TRBV24-1 | ATSDPKTQY
13 | TRBV3-1/TRBV3-2 | ASSQPREGGKTQY
11 | TRBV25-1 | AANSGDYNEQF
13 | TRBV6-2/TRBV6-3 | ASSLLASLTDTQY
11 | TRBV9 | ASSPETRREAF
15 | TRBV7-6 | ASSLGPRGLAGLEQF
12 | TRBV9 | ASSFGGNYNEQF
12 | TRBV6-5 | ASRGSSNTGELF
11 | TRBV28 | ASGTGGTQPQH
12 | TRBV10-3 | AISDGLASNEQF
10 | TRBV7-9 | ASSLRDSPLH
13 | TRBV7-6 | ASSLLAGAYNEQF
17 | TRBV15 | ATSRDHAPGTSGRGELF
15 | TRBV28 | ASSLVGGRGSGNTIY
9 | TRBV20-1 | SAGGAYEQY
15 | TRBV7-9 | ASSPFEGFGIQETQY
12 | TRBV29-1 | SVVPDRSGNTIY
12 | TRBV9 | ASSVEAENSPLH
11 | TRBV29-1 | SVLDRANSPLH
16 | TRBV4-2 | ASSQVERTSGRHNEQF
12 | TRBV5-6 | ASSLELVYNEQF
10 | TRBV12-3/TRBV12-4 | ASSLTVDIQY
13 | TRBV2 | ASSQDSSGANVLT
11 | TRBV6-1 | ASSEGRAEAQH